A single sample gave rise to the 25 T cell receptor beta chains below, sequenced in a study of shared clonotypes between healthy human individuals. TCRdb's table, derived via immunoSEQ multiplex PCR, lists solely in-frame clones and lacks some. The repertoire holds some 1,100,000 clones, with 78% as singletons. The sample consisted of memory CD4+ T cells from PBMCs. Indicated subset: CD45RA-negative fraction. Receptors were obtained from a man in his late teens or twenties in good health. Some clones in this sample may be carry-over from other donors' samples.

A few counts support this clone. The genes are TRBV11-2 and TRBJ1-1; D gene ambiguous. There are 17 residues in the CDR3. The V end lost 0 bases, the J end lost 4 bases, and 18 bases lay between the germline ends. The germline CDR1 and CDR2 sequences are SGHAT and FQNNGV. CDR3 protein: CASSLDLTGSGFTEAFF. The CDR3 DNA follows: TGTGCCAGCAGCTTAGATCTCACGGGGAGCGGGTTCACTGAAGCTTTCTTT.

This chain connects TRBV4-3 to TRBJ2-7; D unresolved. The J call is doubtful: the DNA matches TRBJ2-5 better. This CDR3 contains 13 residues. Looked up from germline, CDR1 is LGHNA and CDR2 is YSLEER. Here the CDR3 reads CASSQEVWETQYF. In DNA, the CDR3 is TGCGCCAGCAGCCAAGAGGTCTGGGAGACCCAGTACTTC.

The chain recombines TRBV5-1 with TRBJ2-2, with D perhaps matching TRBD2 (6 bases). The V end was cut by 7 bases, the J end by 3 bases, with 16 bases between. This CDR3 spans 15 amino acids. CDR1 is SGHRS, CDR2 YFSETQ, per germline. The CDR3 DNA sequence: TGCGCCAGCCAAAAAAATAGCGGTTACACCGGGGAGCTGTTTTTT. Translation: CASQKNSGYTGELFF.

The chain links TRBV23-1 to TRBJ1-5; unclear D gene. TRBV23-1 is marked as an open reading frame, function uncertain. Between the trimmed V and J ends, which lost 6 bases and 1 base, there was a span of 19 bases. This CDR3 region has 17 residues. In DNA form, the CDR3 reads TGCGCCAGCAGCTATATAAGGTCGGGGAGAAGCAATCAGCCCCAGCATTTT. Its translation is CASSYIRSGRSNQPQHF.

This clone was seen at least ten times. The V and J genes are TRBV19 and TRBJ2-4, with TRBD2 matching over 7 bases. Germline V gene lookup returns CDR1 LNHDA and CDR2 SQIVND (reference sequence). This CDR3 is built from 17 residues. J gave up 0 bases and V 2 bases, and 7 bases lay outside the gene matches. The CDR3 DNA follows: TGTGCCAGTAGTATAAGTGGGAGGGACTTAGCCAAAAACATTCAGTACTTC. It codes for CASSISGRDLAKNIQYF.

A remark on this clone: The junction does not match germline at one end; this may be a read error. The genes are TRBV2 and TRBJ2-1, with 11 nucleotides matching TRBD2. CDR3 length: 20 residues. The germline gives CDR1 SNHLY, CDR2 FYNNEI. The CDR3 protein is CASSESLQSWGSGRAIEQFF. The CDR3, as DNA: TGCGCCAGCAGTGAAAGCCTGCAGTCCTGGGGTAGCGGGAGGGCCATTGAGCAGTTCTTC.

This clone was seen a single time. The V and J genes are TRBV5-1 and TRBJ1-1; 8 bases are a match to TRBD1. V lost 4 bases to trimming and J lost 9 bases; unmatched junction nucleotides: 14. CDR3 size: 15 residues. In germline, CDR1 is SGHRS, CDR2 YFSETQ. CDR3 nucleotide sequence: TGCGCCAGCAGCCGACTAGGACAGGGTCCGAAACAAGCTTTCTTT. This sequence encodes CASSRLGQGPKQAFF.

The rearrangement joins TRBV11-3 to TRBJ2-6; TRBD2 matches 8 bases. Germline values: CDR1 SGHNT, CDR2 YENEEA. The V gene end was trimmed by 4 bases and the J gene end by 2 bases; junction bases not matched to a gene: 1. The CDR3 loop spans 15 amino acids. The CDR3 protein is CASSYGGAGANVLTF. The CDR3 bases are TGTGCCAGCAGCTACGGGGGGGCTGGGGCCAACGTCCTGACTTTC.

The chain uses TRBV11-2 and TRBJ1-1, with D uncertain. The CDR3 spans 9 residues. Germline assignment: CDR1 SGHAT and CDR2 FQNNGV. V dropped 11 bases and J dropped 8 bases, with 9 bases sitting between them. CDR3 DNA sequence: TGTGCCGCGGGCTCCGAAGCTTTCTTT. Translation: CAAGSEAFF.

A word on this clone: A read error may explain this, as a much larger clone is one base away. The rearrangement joins TRBV5-4 to TRBJ2-2; D remains ambiguous. CDR3 length: 15 residues. From germline, CDR1 is SGHNT and CDR2 YYREEE (reference sequence). CDR3 region: CTSSLAGLNTGELFF. CDR3 sequence (DNA): TGTACCAGCAGCTTGGCCGGCCTCAACACCGGGGAGCTGTTTTTT.

The rearrangement uses TRBV10-3 and TRBJ2-7, with D perhaps being TRBD1 or TRBD2 (6 bases each). The CDR3 is made up of 12 amino acids. CDR1 and CDR2 (germline): ENHRY, SYGVKD. V shed 6 bases and J shed 5 bases, with 11 bases lying between them. The DNA of the CDR3 is TGTGCCATCAGCAGGGGACTCGACGAGCAGTACTTC. Translation: CAISRGLDEQYF.

The rearrangement uses TRBV5-6 and TRBJ2-1, with 10 bases matching TRBD2. Germline CDR1 is SGHDT and CDR2 is YYEEEE. Trimming cost V 0 bases and J 10 bases; bases outside gene matches: 7. There are 15 residues in the CDR3. CDR3 bases: TGTGCCAGCAGCTTGGGTTCCCTAGCGGGAGTAGAGCAGTTCTTC. As protein: CASSLGSLAGVEQFF.

The chain uses TRBV29-1 and TRBJ2-5; TRBD1 matches 9 bases. Germline V gene lookup returns CDR1 SQVTM and CDR2 ANQGSEA. The CDR3 runs 14 residues. The ends lost 7 bases at V and 5 bases at J; junction bases unmatched: 11. CDR3 coding DNA: TGCAGCGCCCGAGACAGGGGGGCTTGGGAGACCCAGTACTTC. It encodes CSARDRGAWETQYF. Full variable domain (missing parts from reference TRBV29-1 and TRBJ2-5): SAVISQKPSRDICQRGTSLTIQCQVDSQVTMMFWYRQQPGQSLTLIATANQGSEATYESGFVIDKFPISRPNLTFSTLTVSNMSPEDSSIYLCSARDRGAWETQYFGPGTRLLVL.

There are a few counts of this clone. The V and J genes are TRBV11-3 and TRBJ2-7; D is ambiguous. Per the germline V gene, CDR1 is SGHNT and CDR2 is YENEEA. The CDR3 length is 14 residues. V was shortened by 4 bases and J by 7 bases, with 17 bases between the two germline ends. Here the CDR3 DNA reads TGTGCCAGCAGCTCGGACCGGGCGAGTCGGGAGCAGTACTTC. The encoded protein is CASSSDRASREQYF.

The chain recombines TRBV14 with TRBJ2-1; D possibly corresponds to TRBD1 (6 bases). V was trimmed by 2 bases and J by 2 bases, leaving 10 bases between them. This CDR3 is 15 amino acids long. Looked up from germline, CDR1 is SGHDN and CDR2 is FVKESK. As DNA, the CDR3 is TGTGCCAGCAGCCAACCGGGACAACCCTACAATGAGCAGTTCTTC. Protein sequence: CASSQPGQPYNEQFF.

The chain links TRBV5-6 to TRBJ2-7; 7 bases match TRBD2. CDR3 length equals 14 residues. The J segment lost 7 bases and the V segment lost 4 bases, leaving 11 bases of the junction unmatched. Per the germline V gene, CDR1 is SGHDT and CDR2 is YYEEEE. CDR3: CASSPGRGLGEQYF. The CDR3 DNA is TGTGCCAGCAGCCCAGGGAGGGGTTTAGGGGAGCAGTACTTC. Using reference TRBV5-6 and TRBJ2-7 for the parts outside the CDR3, the full variable domain is DAGVTQSPTHLIKTRGQQVTLRCSPKSGHDTVSWYQQALGQGPQFIFQYYEEEERQRGNFPDRFSGHQFPNYSSELNVNALLLGDSALYLCASSPGRGLGEQYFGPGTRLTVT.

This chain links TRBV28 with TRBJ2-7; 14 bases are shared with TRBD2. CDR3 length equals 18 residues. With 5 bases clipped from V and 4 bases from J, the junction kept 13 bases outside the gene matches. The germline gives CDR1 MDHEN, CDR2 SYDVKM. The chain's CDR3 is CASSGPHRLAGGRYEQYF. In nucleotides, the CDR3 is TGTGCCAGCAGTGGCCCGCATAGACTAGCGGGAGGGCGGTACGAGCAGTACTTC.

This chain uses TRBV10-3 with TRBJ2-1; 8 bases fit TRBD1. This CDR3 is 13 amino acids long. The V and J ends lost 6 bases and 7 bases, in that order; junction bases with no gene match: 5. Germline-derived CDR1 and CDR2 are ENHRY and SYGVKD. The chain's CDR3 is CAISGTGANEQFF. The CDR3 nucleotides read TGTGCCATCAGCGGGACAGGAGCAAATGAGCAGTTCTTC.

The rearrangement uses TRBV5-4 and TRBJ2-7, with 8 bases aligning to TRBD1. Germline V CDR1 and CDR2: SGHNT, YYREEE (reference sequence). The CDR3 runs 14 residues. The J segment lost 2 bases and the V segment lost 4 bases, leaving 5 bases of the junction unmatched. As DNA, the CDR3 is TGTGCCAGCAGCAGGGGACAGGAAACCTACGAGCAGTACTTC. It yields the protein CASSRGQETYEQYF. The full variable domain, its missing parts supplied by reference TRBV5-4 and TRBJ2-7, is ETGVTQSPTHLIKTRGQQVTLRCSSQSGHNTVSWYQQALGQGPQFIFQYYREEENGRGNFPPRFSGLQFPNYSSELNVNALELDDSALYLCASSRGQETYEQYFGPGTRLTVT.

This clone has just one count. The rearrangement links TRBV11-2 to TRBJ2-5; 9 bases align to TRBD1. The CDR3 extends over 16 amino acids. J lost 4 bases, V lost 2 bases, and 8 bases had no gene match. Germline V gene sequence: CDR1 SGHAT, CDR2 FQNNGV. This chain's CDR3 is CASSLLGQGLGETQYF. In DNA form, the CDR3 reads TGTGCCAGCAGCTTACTGGGACAGGGCTTAGGAGAGACCCAGTACTTC.

The rearrangement uses TRBV18 and TRBJ1-4; no definite D call. There are 15 residues in the CDR3. Germline-derived CDR1 and CDR2 are KGHSH and LQKENI. V lost 0 bases to trimming and J lost 5 bases, with 10 bases between them. CDR3 residues: CASSPPAGNNEKLFF. The CDR3 DNA reads as TGTGCCAGCTCACCACCGGCGGGGAACAATGAAAAACTGTTTTTT.

The chain recombines TRBV5-1 with TRBJ2-4; D gene unclear. Germline V gives CDR1 SGHRS, CDR2 YFSETQ. Trimming took off 4 bases at V and 2 bases at J, with 19 bases between the two ends. The CDR3 is made up of 17 amino acids. CDR3 DNA sequence: TGCGCCAGCAGCCCGGCCGGGCGGTCGTTGACCAAAAACATTCAGTACTTC. Encoded protein: CASSPAGRSLTKNIQYF.

This clone was detected only a few times. The same CDR3 also results from other DNA sequences found in this sample. The CDR3 sequence is CASSPQGNTEAFF. Here the CDR3 DNA reads TGTGCCAGCAGCCCCCAAGGGAACACTGAAGCTTTCTTT. J is TRBJ1-1 and V is TRBV7-3; D gene unclear. CDR1 is SGHTA, CDR2 FQGTGA, per germline. The CDR3 totals 13 residues. V shed 5 bases and J shed 1 base, with 8 bases lying between them.

This clone was recorded at least ten times. J is TRBJ1-5 and V is TRBV2; TRBD1 might be the D (5 bases). V lost 2 bases and J lost 4, with 12 bases in between. Germline V gene lookup returns CDR1 SNHLY and CDR2 FYNNEI. The CDR3 covers 15 residues. CDR3 loop: CASSENGGGNQPQHF. The CDR3, as DNA: TGTGCCAGCAGTGAAAATGGGGGGGGGAATCAGCCCCAGCATTTT.

The chain couples TRBV7-3 to TRBJ1-2, with TRBD1 identical over 8 bases. Germline V CDR1 and CDR2: SGHTA, FQGTGA. The CDR3 length is 16 residues. V lost 0 bases to trimming and J lost 8 bases; unmatched junction nucleotides: 11. The CDR3 sequence is CASSLTPGQGLLGYTF. CDR3 DNA: TGTGCCAGCAGCTTAACGCCTGGACAGGGTTTGTTGGGCTACACCTTC.